This record covers a single TCR beta chain. What this receptor recognizes is not known. One base away there is no much larger clone; base qualities are not given. V and J lose 1 base and 1 base, and a span of 14 bases separates them. The CDR3 runs 16 amino acids, cysteine and phenylalanine included. The retained sequence is limited to the CDR3, 48 bases, with the frame set at the first base. CDR1 LGHNA and CDR2 YSLEER are derived from the germline V gene. These data belong to a study of T cell repertoires in cytomegalovirus infection (dated by TCRdb to the late 2010s). A note on the overall study: Recently identified HLA-C-restricted CMV epitopes, whose presentation resists viral immunomodulation, were targeted by peptide stimulations together with well-studied HLA-B-restricted epitopes. Donor HLA type was relevant to the analysis, because carriage of CMV infection together with the matching HLA type was indicated by public TCR beta signatures. Overall results and qualifications from the work: In the ex vivo response, HLA-C-restricted CMV-specific TCR beta clonotypes were dominant, and in two of eight donors the single most frequent clonotype came from this HLA-C-restricted group. In both this cohort and an independent cohort of 352 donors, the cumulative frequency of public TCR beta family members distinguished carriers of CMV infection plus the relevant HLA type.

Interpreted using the paper, the treatment or condition label stands for: in vitro stimulation with specific CMV peptide epitopes to enrich CMV-specific T cells. Instrument used: Illumina HiSeq 1500. TCRdb handled the public reads itself, with Q25 trimming in fastp and clone calling in MiXCR, and kept productive beta chains. Rows are unified per CDR3 protein, each entry keeping the most common DNA and genes. The sample table contains just over 450,000 distinct CDR3 sequences; only one count was recorded for under 55% of them. Around two fifths of the sample is held by the ten biggest clonotypes. The source was cultured PBMCs, collected from culture after CMV antigen stimulation. This sequence uses TRBV4-3 and TRBJ2-7; the D segment cannot be called with confidence. This sequence was found in a human donor in good health (CMV status not recorded). Some clones in this sample may be carry-over from other donors' samples. The CDR3 here reads CASSQAYVGFSYEQYF. The DNA reads as follows: TGCGCCAGCAGCCAAGCTTACGTAGGCTTTTCCTACGAGCAGTACTTC.